This T cell receptor beta chain stems from a study of regulatory T cells in long-lasting Graves disease. Whole-study results and caveats: More public clonotypes were shared by persistent patients (around 2,800) than by new patients (approximately 1,000). Analyses excluded thyroid tissue, covering peripheral blood alone.

In its sample, this clonotype was seen many times. Its antigen is as yet unknown. Stated time point: newly diagnosed GD, antithyroid drugs for less than 3 months. RNA isolated from PBMCs was used to make the TCR library. Arm-PCR of CDR3 regions and iRepertoire HTBI primers were the basis on which TCR beta libraries were built. TCRdb re-called the multiplex PCR reads with MiXCR, one entry per CDR3 protein. There are about 540,000 distinct CDR3 sequences in the sample; approximately 13% occur only once, and roughly 9.7% lies in the top ten. These data are also associated with another study on T cells in Graves' hyperthyroidism and ophthalmopathy. From that paper: A model of 13 V-J features distinguished ophthalmopathy from stable hyperthyroidism.

This material consisted of peripheral blood mononuclear cells (PBMCs), taken at new diagnosis, from a patient treated with antithyroid drugs. The receptor's source is a man between 25 and 39 years old with Graves disease.

CDR3 loop: CSASGGRDSYEQYF. DNA of the CDR3: TGCAGTGCCAGCGGGGGACGCGACTCCTACGAGCAGTACTTC. The J gene is TRBJ2-7, the V gene TRBV20-1; 8 bases map to TRBD2. The CDR3 contains 14 residues. Trimming removed 6 bases from V and 0 bases from J; junction bases left unmatched: 7. Germline V gene sequence: CDR1 DFQATT, CDR2 SNEGSKA (reference sequence).